This T cell receptor beta chain was identified during a study of response to subunit inactivated influenza vaccine. The CDR3 length is 14 residues. Per the germline V gene, CDR1 is SQVTM and CDR2 is ANQGSEA. Unmatched junction bases numbered 1, after V lost 4 bases and J lost 1 base. Study-level results: T cells newly recruited by each seasonal influenza vaccination are few, the authors suggested.

About this clonotype: The antigen is unknown.

MiXCR, run by TCRdb on the RT-PCR reads, gives a single entry per CDR3 protein. The sample has 500,000 to 600,000 distinct CDR3 sequences; approximately 15% are singletons. The chain joins TRBV29-1 to TRBJ2-3; TRBD1 agrees at 11 bases. The receptor was derived from a man aged 45-69 years who received an inactivated influenza vaccine. Source: CD4+ T cells sorted from PBMCs, taken around 25 months after vaccination. CDR3: CSVGTGGRTDTQYF. DNA for the CDR3: TGCAGCGTTGGGACAGGGGGCCGCACAGATACGCAGTATTTT.